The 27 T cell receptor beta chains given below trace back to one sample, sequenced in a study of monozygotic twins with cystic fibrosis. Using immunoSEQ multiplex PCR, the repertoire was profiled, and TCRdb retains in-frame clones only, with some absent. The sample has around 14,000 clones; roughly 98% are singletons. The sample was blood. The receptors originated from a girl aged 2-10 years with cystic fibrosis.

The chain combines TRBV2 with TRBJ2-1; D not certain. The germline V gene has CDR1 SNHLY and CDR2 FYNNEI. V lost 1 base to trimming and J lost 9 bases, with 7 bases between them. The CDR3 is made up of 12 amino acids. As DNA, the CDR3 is TGTGCCAGCAGTGAAGAAGGCGTTGAGCAGTTCTTC. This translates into CASSEEGVEQFF.

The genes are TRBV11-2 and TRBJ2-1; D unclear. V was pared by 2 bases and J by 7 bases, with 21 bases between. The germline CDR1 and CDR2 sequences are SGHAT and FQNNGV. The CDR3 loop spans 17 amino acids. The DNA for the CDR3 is TGTGCCAGCAGCTTAATGGGATTAAACTCGCTCTTGAATGAGCAGTTCTTC. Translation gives CASSLMGLNSLLNEQFF.

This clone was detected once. The CDR3 here is CASSESGGRAPYNEQFF. The CDR3 bases are TGTGCCAGCAGTGAATCGGGCGGGAGGGCCCCCTACAATGAGCAGTTCTTC. The V call is TRBV25-1, the J call TRBJ2-1; TRBD2 aligns across 9 bases. The CDR3 covers 17 residues. After removal of 1 base from V and 2 bases from J, the junction contained 6 bases not matched to a gene. Germline V CDR1 and CDR2: MGHDK, SYGVNS. Full variable domain (remainder filled in from reference TRBV25-1 and TRBJ2-1): EADIYQTPRYLVIGTGKKITLECSQTMGHDKMYWYQQDPGMELHLIHYSYGVNSTEKGDLSSESTVSRIRTEHFPLTLESARPSHTSQYLCASSESGGRAPYNEQFFGPGTRLTVL.

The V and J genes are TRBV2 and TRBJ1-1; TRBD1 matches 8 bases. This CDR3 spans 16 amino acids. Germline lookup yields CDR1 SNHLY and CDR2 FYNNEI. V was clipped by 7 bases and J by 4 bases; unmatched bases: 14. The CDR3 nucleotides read TGTGCCAGCAACTACCCAGGGGGCGCGGTGGGCACTGAAGCTTTCTTT. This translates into CASNYPGGAVGTEAFF.

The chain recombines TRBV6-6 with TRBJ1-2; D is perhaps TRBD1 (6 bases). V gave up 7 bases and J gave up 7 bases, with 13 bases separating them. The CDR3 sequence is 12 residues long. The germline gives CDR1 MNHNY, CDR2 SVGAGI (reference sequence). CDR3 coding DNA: TGTGCCAGCACCACCGGAGGGGGTGGCTACACCTTC. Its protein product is CASTTGGGGYTF.

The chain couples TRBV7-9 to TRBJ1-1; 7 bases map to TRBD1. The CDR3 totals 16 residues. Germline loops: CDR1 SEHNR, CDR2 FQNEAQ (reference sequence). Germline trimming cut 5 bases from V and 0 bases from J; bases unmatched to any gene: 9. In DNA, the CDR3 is TGTGCCAGCAGCCCGGGACAGTTTGACATGAACACTGAAGCTTTCTTT. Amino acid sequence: CASSPGQFDMNTEAFF.

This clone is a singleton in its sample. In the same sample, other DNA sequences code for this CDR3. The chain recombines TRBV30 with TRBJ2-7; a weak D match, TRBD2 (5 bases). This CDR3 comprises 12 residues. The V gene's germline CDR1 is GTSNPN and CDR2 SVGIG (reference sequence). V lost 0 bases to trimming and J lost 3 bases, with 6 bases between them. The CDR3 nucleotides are TGTGCCTGGAGTGTTCGGGGCTACGAGCAGTACTTC. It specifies CAWSVRGYEQYF.

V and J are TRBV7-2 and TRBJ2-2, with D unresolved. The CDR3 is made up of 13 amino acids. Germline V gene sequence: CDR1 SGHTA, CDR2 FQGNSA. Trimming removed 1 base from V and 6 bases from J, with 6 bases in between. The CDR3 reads CASSLDGSGELFF. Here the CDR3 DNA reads TGTGCCAGCAGCTTAGACGGGTCCGGGGAGCTGTTTTTT.

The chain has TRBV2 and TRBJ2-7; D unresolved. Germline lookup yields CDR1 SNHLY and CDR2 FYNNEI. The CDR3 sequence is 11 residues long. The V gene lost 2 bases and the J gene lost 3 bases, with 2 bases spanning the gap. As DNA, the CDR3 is TGTGCCAGCAGTGAATACTACGAGCAGTACTTC. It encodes CASSEYYEQYF.

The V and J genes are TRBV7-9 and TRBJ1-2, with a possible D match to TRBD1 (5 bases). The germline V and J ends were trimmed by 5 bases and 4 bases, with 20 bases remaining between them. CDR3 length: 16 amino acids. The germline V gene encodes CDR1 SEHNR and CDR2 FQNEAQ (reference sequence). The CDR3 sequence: CASSPEAPAGTYGYTF. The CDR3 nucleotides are TGTGCCAGCAGCCCAGAAGCGCCTGCAGGGACCTATGGCTACACCTTC.

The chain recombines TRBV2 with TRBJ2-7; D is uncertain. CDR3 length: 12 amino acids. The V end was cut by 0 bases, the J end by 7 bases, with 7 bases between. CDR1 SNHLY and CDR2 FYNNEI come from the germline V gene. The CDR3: CASSEAADEQYF. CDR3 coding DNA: TGTGCCAGCAGTGAAGCTGCGGATGAGCAGTACTTC.

CDR3 bases: TGTGCCAGCAGCTCCCGTAGCGGGATATCCTACAATGAGCAGTTCTTC. It translates to CASSSRSGISYNEQFF. This sequence joins TRBV7-8 and TRBJ2-1; 8 bases line up with TRBD2. J gave up 1 base and V 4 bases, and 6 bases lay outside the gene matches. The CDR3 length is 16 residues. Per germline, CDR1 SGHVS and CDR2 FQNEAQ.

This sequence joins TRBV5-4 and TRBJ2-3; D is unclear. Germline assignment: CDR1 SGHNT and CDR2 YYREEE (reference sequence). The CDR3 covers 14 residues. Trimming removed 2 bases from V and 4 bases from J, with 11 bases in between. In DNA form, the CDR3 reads TGTGCCAGCAGCTTCGGGCAACCACCAGATACGCAGTATTTT. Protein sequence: CASSFGQPPDTQYF.

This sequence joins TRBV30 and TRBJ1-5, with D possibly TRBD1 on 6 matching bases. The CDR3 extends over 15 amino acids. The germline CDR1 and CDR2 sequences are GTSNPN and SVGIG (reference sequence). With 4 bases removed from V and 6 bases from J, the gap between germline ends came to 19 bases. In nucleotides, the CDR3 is TGTGCCTGGAAGCCAGGCGGGGGCACGGGTCAGCCCCAGCATTTT. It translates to CAWKPGGGTGQPQHF.

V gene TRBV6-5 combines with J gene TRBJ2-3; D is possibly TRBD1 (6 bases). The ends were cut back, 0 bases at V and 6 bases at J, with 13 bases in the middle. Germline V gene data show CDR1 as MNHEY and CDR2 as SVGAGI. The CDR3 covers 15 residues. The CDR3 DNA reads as TGTGCCAGCAGTTACTCGGTCAGGGGATACGATACGCAGTATTTT. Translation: CASSYSVRGYDTQYF.

The CDR3, as DNA: TGCGCCAGCAGCTTGGTTGTGGCTAGCGCGTCCTACGAGCAGTACTTC. Its protein product is CASSLVVASASYEQYF. The chain links TRBV5-1 to TRBJ2-7, with D tentatively TRBD2 (6 bases). Trimming cost V 0 bases and J 1 base, with 14 bases left between them. This CDR3 has 16 amino acids. Germline values: CDR1 SGHRS, CDR2 YFSETQ.

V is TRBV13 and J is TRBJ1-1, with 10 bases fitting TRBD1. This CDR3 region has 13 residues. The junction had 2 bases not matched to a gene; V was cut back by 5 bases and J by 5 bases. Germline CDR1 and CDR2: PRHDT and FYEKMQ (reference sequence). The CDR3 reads CASSPDRGTEAFF. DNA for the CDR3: TGTGCCAGCAGCCCGGACAGGGGGACTGAAGCTTTCTTT.

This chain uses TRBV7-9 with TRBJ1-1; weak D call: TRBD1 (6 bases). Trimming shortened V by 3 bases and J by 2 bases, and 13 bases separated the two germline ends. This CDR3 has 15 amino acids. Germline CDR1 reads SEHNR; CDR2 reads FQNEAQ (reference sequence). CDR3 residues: CASSLSQGSNTEAFF. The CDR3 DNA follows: TGTGCCAGCAGCTTGTCGCAGGGGAGTAACACTGAAGCTTTCTTT.

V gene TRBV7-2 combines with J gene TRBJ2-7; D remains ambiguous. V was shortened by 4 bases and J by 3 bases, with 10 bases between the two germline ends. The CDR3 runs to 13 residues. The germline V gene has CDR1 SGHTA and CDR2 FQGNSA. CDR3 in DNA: TGTGCCAGCAGCTCGTCGGGCAACTACGAGCAGTACTTC. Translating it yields CASSSSGNYEQYF.

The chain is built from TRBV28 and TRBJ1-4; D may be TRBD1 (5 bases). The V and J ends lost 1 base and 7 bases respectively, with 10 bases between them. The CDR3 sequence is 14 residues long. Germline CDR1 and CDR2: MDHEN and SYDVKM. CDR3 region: CASSLSTGGEKLFF. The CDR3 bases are TGTGCCAGCAGTTTATCCACGGGGGGTGAAAAACTGTTTTTT.

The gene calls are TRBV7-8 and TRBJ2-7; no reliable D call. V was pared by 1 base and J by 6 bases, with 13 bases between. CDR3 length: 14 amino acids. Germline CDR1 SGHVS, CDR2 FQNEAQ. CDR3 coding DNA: TGTGCCAGCAGCTTAGTGGCATGGTCTGGCGAGCAGTACTTC. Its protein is CASSLVAWSGEQYF.

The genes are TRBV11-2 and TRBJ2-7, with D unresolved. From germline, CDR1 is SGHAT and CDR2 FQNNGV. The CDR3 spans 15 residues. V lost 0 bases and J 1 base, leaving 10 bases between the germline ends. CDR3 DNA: TGTGCCAGCAGCTTAGATCTGAGTAGTTCCTACGAGCAGTACTTC. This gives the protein CASSLDLSSSYEQYF. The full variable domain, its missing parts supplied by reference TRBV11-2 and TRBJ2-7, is EAGVAQSPRYKIIEKRQSVAFWCNPISGHATLYWYQQILGQGPKLLIQFQNNGVVDDSQLPKDRFSAERLKGVDSTLKIQPAKLEDSAVYLCASSLDLSSSYEQYFGPGTRLTVT.

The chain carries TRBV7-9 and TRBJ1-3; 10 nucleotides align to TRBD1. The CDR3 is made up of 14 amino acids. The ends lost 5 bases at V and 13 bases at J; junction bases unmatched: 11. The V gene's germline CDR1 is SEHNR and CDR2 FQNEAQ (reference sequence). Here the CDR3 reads CASSRQGAEEGIYF. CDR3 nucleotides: TGTGCCAGCAGCCGACAGGGGGCAGAAGAGGGGATATATTTT.

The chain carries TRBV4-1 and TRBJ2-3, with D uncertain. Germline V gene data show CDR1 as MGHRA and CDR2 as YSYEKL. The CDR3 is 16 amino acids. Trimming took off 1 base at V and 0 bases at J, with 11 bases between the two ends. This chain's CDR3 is CASSQAIHSSTDTQYF. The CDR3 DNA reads TGCGCCAGCAGCCAAGCTATACATTCTAGCACAGATACGCAGTATTTT.

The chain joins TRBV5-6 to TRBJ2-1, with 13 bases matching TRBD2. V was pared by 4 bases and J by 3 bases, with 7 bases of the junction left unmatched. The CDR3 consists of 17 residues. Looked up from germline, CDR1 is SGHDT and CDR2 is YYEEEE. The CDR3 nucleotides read TGTGCCAGCAGCCACCCTGGACTAGCGGGGGTCTACAATGAGCAGTTCTTC. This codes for CASSHPGLAGVYNEQFF. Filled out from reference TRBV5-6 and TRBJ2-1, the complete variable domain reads DAGVTQSPTHLIKTRGQQVTLRCSPKSGHDTVSWYQQALGQGPQFIFQYYEEEERQRGNFPDRFSGHQFPNYSSELNVNALLLGDSALYLCASSHPGLAGVYNEQFFGPGTRLTVL.

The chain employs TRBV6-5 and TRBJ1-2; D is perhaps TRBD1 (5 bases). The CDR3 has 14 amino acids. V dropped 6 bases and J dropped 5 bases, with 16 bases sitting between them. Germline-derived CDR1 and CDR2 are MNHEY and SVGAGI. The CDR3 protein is CASSPAPGQYGYTF. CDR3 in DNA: TGTGCCAGCAGCCCAGCACCAGGGCAATATGGCTACACCTTC.

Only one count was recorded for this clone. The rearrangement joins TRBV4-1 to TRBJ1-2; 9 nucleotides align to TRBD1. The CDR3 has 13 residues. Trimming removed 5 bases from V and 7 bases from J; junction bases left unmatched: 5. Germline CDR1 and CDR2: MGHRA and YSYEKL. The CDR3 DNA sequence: TGCGCCAGCAGCTGGACAGGGGAATCTGGCTACACCTTC. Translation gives CASSWTGESGYTF.